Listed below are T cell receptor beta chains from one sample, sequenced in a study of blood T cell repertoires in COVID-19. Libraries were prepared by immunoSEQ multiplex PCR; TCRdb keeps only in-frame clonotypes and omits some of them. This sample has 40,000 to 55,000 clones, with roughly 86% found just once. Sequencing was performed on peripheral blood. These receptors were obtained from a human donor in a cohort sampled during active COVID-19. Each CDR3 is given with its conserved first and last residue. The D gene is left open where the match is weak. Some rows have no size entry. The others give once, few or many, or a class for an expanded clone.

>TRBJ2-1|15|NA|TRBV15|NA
TGTGCCACCAGCCCCAGCAGCGGATTGTACAATGAGCAGTTCTTC
CATSPSSGLYNEQFF
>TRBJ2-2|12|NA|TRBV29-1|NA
TGCAGCGCCCCCGGGGGATCCGGGGAGCTGTTTTTT
CSAPGGSGELFF
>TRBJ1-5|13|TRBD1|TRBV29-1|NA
TGCAGCGGGGCGACAGGGGTCAATCAGCCCCAGCATTTT
CSGATGVNQPQHF
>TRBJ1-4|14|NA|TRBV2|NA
TGTGCCAGCAGTGATGGCAGGAACAATGAAAAACTGTTTTTT
CASSDGRNNEKLFF
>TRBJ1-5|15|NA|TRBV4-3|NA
TGCGCCAGCAGCCAAACTACAGGGCCCAATCAGCCCCAGCATTTT
CASSQTTGPNQPQHF
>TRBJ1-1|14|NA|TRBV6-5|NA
TGTGCCAGCAGGATTTTGGACACCGACACTGAAGCTTTCTTT
CASRILDTDTEAFF
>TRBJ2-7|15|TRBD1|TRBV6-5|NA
TGTGCCAGCAGTTTCAGGACAGGGGGCCCCTACGAGCAGTACTTC
CASSFRTGGPYEQYF
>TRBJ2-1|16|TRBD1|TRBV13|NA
TGTGCCAGCAGCTTATTGGGACAGGGGGCGGGTAATGAGCAGTTCTTC
CASSLLGQGAGNEQFF
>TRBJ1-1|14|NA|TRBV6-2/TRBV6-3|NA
TGTGCCAGCAGTTACAGGGGTGGGAACACTGAAGCTTTCTTT
CASSYRGGNTEAFF
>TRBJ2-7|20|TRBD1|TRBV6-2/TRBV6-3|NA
TGTGCCAGCAGCCGCGAGCAGGACAGGGTGGGAGCGGGCTCATCCTACGAGCAGTACTTC
CASSREQDRVGAGSSYEQYF
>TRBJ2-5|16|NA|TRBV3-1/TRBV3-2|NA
TGTGCCAGCAGCCTCAAAGGCGGGCTCAAGGGAGAGACCCAGTACTTC
CASSLKGGLKGETQYF
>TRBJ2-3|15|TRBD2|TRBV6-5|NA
TGTGCCAGCAGTTATTGGAGGGGAGGGACAGATACGCAGTATTTT
CASSYWRGGTDTQYF
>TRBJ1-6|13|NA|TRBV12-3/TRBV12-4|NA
TGTGCCAGCAGTTTAGCGAGCGATTCACCCCTCCACTTT
CASSLASDSPLHF
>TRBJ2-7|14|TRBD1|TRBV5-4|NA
TGTGCCAGCAGCAGCATACAGGGGGCGAAAGAGCAGTACTTC
CASSSIQGAKEQYF
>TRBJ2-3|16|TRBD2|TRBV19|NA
TGTGCCAGTAGTAGACTAGCGGGGGGGATCACAGATACGCAGTATTTT
CASSRLAGGITDTQYF
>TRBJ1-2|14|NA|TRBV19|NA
TGTGCCAGTTCTTCCCAGGAGGGAAACTATGGCTACACCTTC
CASSSQEGNYGYTF
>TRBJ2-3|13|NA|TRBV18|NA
TGTGCCAGCTCATCGCTAGTTTCGGATACGCAGTATTTT
CASSSLVSDTQYF
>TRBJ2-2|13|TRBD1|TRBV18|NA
TGTGCCGTACAGGGGTTGAACACCGGGGAGCTGTTTTTT
CAVQGLNTGELFF
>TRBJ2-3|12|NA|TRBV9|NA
TGTGCCAGCTCGGGGAACACAGATACGCAGTATTTT
CASSGNTDTQYF
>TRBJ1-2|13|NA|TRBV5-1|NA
TGCGCCAGCAGCTTGCAAGGGGCCGATGGCTACACCTTC
CASSLQGADGYTF
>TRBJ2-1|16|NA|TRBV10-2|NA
TGCGCCAGCTGGGCCCTAGGACAGAGCTCCTACAATGAGCAGTTCTTC
CASWALGQSSYNEQFF
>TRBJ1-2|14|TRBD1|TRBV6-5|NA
TGTGCCAGCAGAACCGGACAGGGAAACTATGGCTACACCTTC
CASRTGQGNYGYTF
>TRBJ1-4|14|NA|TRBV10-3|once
TGTGCCATCAGCCCCGGGGTTGGAGATGAAAAACTGTTTTTT
CAISPGVGDEKLFF
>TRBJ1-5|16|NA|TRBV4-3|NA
TGCGCCAGCAGCCAAGATAGTCGACAGGTGGGCCAGCCCCAGCATTTT
CASSQDSRQVGQPQHF
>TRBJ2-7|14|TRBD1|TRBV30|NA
TGTGCCGGAGTAACCCGGGACAGGGGATACGAGCAGTACTTC
CAGVTRDRGYEQYF
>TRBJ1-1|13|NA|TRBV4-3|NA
TGCGCCAGCAGCCAAGTCGGGGGGCTCGGCGCTTTCTTT
CASSQVGGLGAFF